These 23 T cell receptor beta chains originate from one sample sequenced in a study of CD8+ T cells in alopecia areata. Sequencing used cDNA as its template, made by extracting RNA and reverse transcribing it. Libraries were prepared by immunoSEQ multiplex PCR; TCRdb keeps only in-frame clonotypes and omits some of them. The data hold 100,000 to 150,000 clones, with roughly 50% observed a single time. Sequencing used NKG2D-low CD8+ T cells sorted from blood. Receptors originate from a human donor with alopecia areata.

V is TRBV27 and J is TRBJ2-2, with D possibly being TRBD1 (6 bases). There are 14 residues in the CDR3. Per the germline V gene, CDR1 is MNHEY and CDR2 is SMNVEV (reference sequence). Between the trimmed V and J ends, which lost 1 base and 7 bases, there was a span of 10 bases. This CDR3 is CASSLFRGNGELFF. The DNA for the CDR3 is TGTGCCAGCAGTTTATTTAGGGGGAACGGGGAGCTGTTTTTT.

This clone turned up a few times. The V and J genes are TRBV11-3 and TRBJ1-1; 8 nucleotides align to TRBD1. The CDR3 is 15 residues long. CDR1 is SGHNT, CDR2 YENEEA, per germline. V lost 1 base and J lost 3; bases outside the gene matches: 4. The CDR3 DNA follows: TGTGCCAGCAGCTTAGTGAAACAGGGGGACACTGAAGCTTTCTTT. This encodes CASSLVKQGDTEAFF.

This clone has only one observation. This chain uses TRBV30 with TRBJ2-1; no clear D gene. The CDR3 has 12 residues. Germline V gene lookup returns CDR1 GTSNPN and CDR2 SVGIG (reference sequence). Trimming removed 4 bases at V and 3 bases at J, with 7 bases between. The CDR3 reads CAWKQIYNEQFF. CDR3 coding DNA: TGTGCCTGGAAACAGATCTACAATGAGCAGTTCTTC.

This clone has a handful of counts. In DNA, the CDR3 is TGCAGCGTTGAGGGTTCTGTCACTAGCGGGACAGATACGCAGTATTTT. It specifies CSVEGSVTSGTDTQYF. The chain recombines TRBV29-1 with TRBJ2-3; 9 nucleotides agree with TRBD2. Per the germline V gene, CDR1 is SQVTM and CDR2 is ANQGSEA. There are 16 residues in the CDR3. Unmatched junction bases numbered 10, after V lost 3 bases and J lost 3 bases.

This clone showed up just once. A read error is possible here, since a much larger clone lies one base away. Other nucleotide sequences in the sample specify the same CDR3. This chain connects TRBV5-1 to TRBJ2-5; D call uncertain. The CDR3 contains 11 residues. Germline V lookup: CDR1 SGHRS, CDR2 YFSETQ. V gave up 2 bases and J gave up 5 bases, with 4 bases separating them. The CDR3 region has the DNA TGCGCCAGCAGCTTTGGGGAGACCCAGTACTTC. The encoded protein is CASSFGETQYF.

There are a few counts of this clone. V usage is TRBV28 and J usage is TRBJ2-5; the D is unclear. The CDR3 loop spans 15 amino acids. The germline V gene has CDR1 MDHEN and CDR2 SYDVKM. V lost 5 bases, J lost 2 bases, and 15 bases lay in between. CDR3 loop: CASSPFRTEQETQYF. DNA for the CDR3: TGTGCCAGCAGTCCATTTAGGACCGAGCAAGAGACCCAGTACTTC.

By proportion, this clone is medium-sized. This chain joins TRBV28 and TRBJ1-5; D gene ambiguous. The germline gives CDR1 MDHEN, CDR2 SYDVKM. V shed 6 bases and J shed 7 bases, with 22 bases lying between them. The CDR3 contains 16 residues. For the CDR3, the DNA is TGTGCCAGCAGATACCCGATTGTGTACAGATACCAGCCCCAGCATTTT. As protein: CASRYPIVYRYQPQHF.

This clone turned up a few times. The J gene is TRBJ2-4, the V gene TRBV29-1, with TRBD2 matching 11 bases. CDR3 length: 12 residues. The germline gives CDR1 SQVTM, CDR2 ANQGSEA. Germline trimming cut 4 bases from V and 9 bases from J; bases unmatched to any gene: 2. CDR3 coding DNA: TGCAGCGTTGTTAGCGGGAGGGGCATTCAGTACTTC. As protein: CSVVSGRGIQYF.

The genes are TRBV4-1 and TRBJ2-6, with D maybe TRBD1 (7 bases). Germline V gene sequence: CDR1 MGHRA, CDR2 YSYEKL. This CDR3 is 17 amino acids long. Trimming took 2 bases from V and 1 from J, leaving 12 bases between them. The CDR3 loop reads CASSQQGGASGANVLTF. CDR3 nucleotides: TGCGCCAGCAGCCAACAGGGGGGAGCTTCTGGGGCCAACGTCCTGACTTTC.

V usage is TRBV29-1 and J usage is TRBJ1-3; possibly TRBD1 for D (6 bases). V was clipped by 4 bases and J by 8 bases, with 18 bases between them. This CDR3 has 14 residues. Germline loops: CDR1 SQVTM, CDR2 ANQGSEA. The DNA for the CDR3 is TGCAGCGTTGTGACAGGCTCAATACCAGACACCATATATTTT. Protein product: CSVVTGSIPDTIYF. The complete variable domain, with remaining parts taken from reference TRBV29-1 and TRBJ1-3, reads SAVISQKPSRDICQRGTSLTIQCQVDSQVTMMFWYRQQPGQSLTLIATANQGSEATYESGFVIDKFPISRPNLTFSTLTVSNMSPEDSSIYLCSVVTGSIPDTIYFGEGSWLTVV.

The chain carries TRBV29-1 and TRBJ2-1, with 9 bases lining up with TRBD2. CDR3 size: 16 residues. The germline CDR1 and CDR2 sequences are SQVTM and ANQGSEA. V was pared by 4 bases and J by 7 bases, with 14 bases of the junction left unmatched. CDR3 loop: CSVVDKGLALANEQFF. In DNA, the CDR3 is TGCAGCGTTGTCGATAAGGGACTAGCTCTTGCGAATGAGCAGTTCTTC.

The J gene is TRBJ2-3, the V gene TRBV5-4; no reliable D call. This CDR3 comprises 15 residues. Germline V gene data show CDR1 as SGHNT and CDR2 as YYREEE (reference sequence). V lost 5 bases and J 1 base, leaving 14 bases between the germline ends. The CDR3 DNA sequence: TGTGCCAGCAGGAACCCAGACGGAGGCACAGATACGCAGTATTTT. Encoded protein: CASRNPDGGTDTQYF.

The chain links TRBV9 to TRBJ1-5; no reliable D call. The germline gives CDR1 SGDLS, CDR2 YYNGEE. The CDR3 covers 13 residues. V gave up 3 bases and J gave up 7 bases, with 11 bases separating them. CDR3 loop: CASSARPNQPQHF. For the CDR3, the DNA is TGTGCCAGCAGCGCAAGGCCCAACCAGCCCCAGCATTTT. The full variable domain, completed using reference TRBV9 and TRBJ1-5, is DSGVTQTPKHLITATGQRVTLRCSPRSGDLSVYWYQQSLDQGLQFLIQYYNGEERAKGNILERFSAQQFPDLHSELNLSSLELGDSALYFCASSARPNQPQHFGDGTRLSIL.

The rearrangement links TRBV25-1 to TRBJ1-1; no firm D call. With 3 bases removed from V and 4 bases from J, the gap between germline ends came to 3 bases. Per the germline V gene, CDR1 is MGHDK and CDR2 is SYGVNS. The CDR3 runs 11 residues. The CDR3 nucleotides read TGTGCCAGCAGTGAGGGCACTGAAGCTTTCTTT. Protein sequence: CASSEGTEAFF.

This clone was detected a few times. As DNA, the CDR3 is TGCGCCAGCAGCTTGCTTAGCGTCGCCGGAAACATTCAGTACTTC. Amino acids: CASSLLSVAGNIQYF. The V and J genes are TRBV5-1 and TRBJ2-4; weak D call: TRBD2 (5 bases). CDR3 length: 15 amino acids. In germline, CDR1 is SGHRS, CDR2 YFSETQ. Deletions cut 1 base from V and 6 bases from J, with 14 bases between.

The CDR3 region has the DNA TGCAGCGTCGCGCCCGGGGGACAGGGCTCCTACGAGCAGTACTTC. This translates into CSVAPGGQGSYEQYF. V and J are TRBV29-1 and TRBJ2-7; TRBD1 matches at 9 bases. J gave up 0 bases and V 6 bases, and 9 bases lay outside the gene matches. Germline-derived CDR1 and CDR2 are SQVTM and ANQGSEA. The length of the CDR3 is 15 residues.

The CDR3 coding sequence is TGTGCCAGCAGTCCCGAAGTGGGGGCAGATACGCAGTATTTT. This translates into CASSPEVGADTQYF. This rearrangement joins TRBV28 to TRBJ2-3, with D perhaps matching TRBD1 or TRBD2 (5 bases each). The V gene's germline CDR1 is MDHEN and CDR2 SYDVKM. V was cut by 5 bases and J by 4 bases, with 13 bases left in between. CDR3 size: 14 residues. Combining the CDR3 with reference TRBV28 and TRBJ2-3 gives the whole variable domain DVKVTQSSRYLVKRTGEKVFLECVQDMDHENMFWYRQDPGLGLRLIYFSYDVKMKEKGDIPEGYSVSREKKERFSLILESASTNQTSMYLCASSPEVGADTQYFGPGTRLTVL.

The chain carries TRBV5-1 and TRBJ1-1; D is possibly TRBD1 (5 bases). Trimming took 0 bases from V and 3 from J, leaving 15 bases between them. CDR3 length: 16 residues. Germline CDR1 and CDR2: SGHRS and YFSETQ. The CDR3 loop is CASSLAEFLGDTEAFF. CDR3 nucleotide sequence: TGCGCCAGCAGCTTGGCCGAGTTTCTGGGGGACACTGAAGCTTTCTTT.

This clone was observed a few times. The same CDR3 also results from other DNA sequences found in this sample. The chain has TRBV29-1 and TRBJ1-1; D ambiguous. Trimming shortened V by 3 bases and J by 2 bases, and 4 bases separated the two germline ends. The CDR3 extends over 11 amino acids. Per germline, CDR1 SQVTM and CDR2 ANQGSEA. CDR3 bases: TGCAGCGTTGACAGCAACACTGAAGCTTTCTTT. Amino acid sequence: CSVDSNTEAFF.

The chain couples TRBV4-1 to TRBJ1-5; possible D gene TRBD1, 5 bases. The CDR3 extends over 15 amino acids. Germline lookup yields CDR1 MGHRA and CDR2 YSYEKL. Trimming cost V 4 bases and J 1 base, with 11 bases left between them. CDR3 sequence: CASSLGTLSNQPQHF. DNA for the CDR3: TGCGCCAGCAGCCTCGGGACGCTCAGCAATCAGCCCCAGCATTTT.

V usage is TRBV11-3 and J usage is TRBJ2-5; TRBD1 matches 7 bases. The CDR3 is 14 residues long. With 4 bases clipped from V and 4 bases from J, the junction kept 6 bases outside the gene matches. Germline lookup yields CDR1 SGHNT and CDR2 YENEEA. The CDR3 DNA sequence: TGTGCCAGCAGCTCGGGACAGTCTGGAGAGACCCAGTACTTC. Its translation: CASSSGQSGETQYF. The whole variable domain, remainder taken from reference TRBV11-3 and TRBJ2-5, is EAGVVQSPRYKIIEKKQPVAFWCNPISGHNTLYWYLQNLGQGPELLIRYENEEAVDDSQLPKDRFSAERLKGVDSTLKIQPAELGDSAVYLCASSSGQSGETQYFGPGTRLLVL.

V gene TRBV27 combines with J gene TRBJ2-7, with TRBD1 matching over 7 bases. V gave up 6 bases and J gave up 6 bases; unmatched junction bases: 8. CDR1 is MNHEY, CDR2 SMNVEV, per germline (reference sequence). There are 13 residues in the CDR3. The CDR3 loop reads CASRDGQAAEQYF. CDR3 nucleotide sequence: TGTGCCAGCAGAGACGGACAGGCGGCCGAGCAGTACTTC.

The V call is TRBV12-5, the J call TRBJ2-3, with TRBD1 matching 7 bases. V gave up 6 bases and J gave up 1 base; unmatched junction bases: 7. The germline V gene has CDR1 LGHNT and CDR2 FRNRAP. The CDR3 extends over 15 amino acids. CDR3 sequence reads: CASGRDRVGTDTQYF. The CDR3 DNA reads as TGTGCTAGTGGCCGAGACAGGGTCGGCACAGATACGCAGTATTTT.